This T cell receptor (beta chain) came from a study of T cell responses to AZD1222 COVID-19 vaccine. Findings of the study overall: Repertoire sampling happened only post peak T cell response.

Method: immunoSEQ multiplex PCR; TCRdb's copy keeps in-frame clones and lacks some. This table holds 75,000 to 95,000 clones, 90% found once. A remark on this clone: Its antigen remains unknown.

Sample: peripheral blood, taken on day 0 of AZD1222 vaccination. The source of this sequence is an adult in good health.

The CDR3 spells CASSLFTGSGNTIYF. The CDR3 DNA follows: TGTGCCAGTAGTTTGTTCACCGGGTCTGGAAACACCATATATTTT. The chain combines TRBV19 with TRBJ1-3; D ambiguous. Looked up from germline, CDR1 is LNHDA and CDR2 is SQIVND (reference sequence). The V gene lost 5 bases and the J gene lost 1 base, with 12 bases spanning the gap. This CDR3 contains 15 residues. The full variable domain, in which reference TRBV19 and TRBJ1-3 provide the parts outside the CDR3, is DGGITQSPKYLFRKEGQNVTLSCEQNLNHDAMYWYRQDPGQGLRLIYYSQIVNDFQKGDIAEGYSVSREKKESFPLTVTSAQKNPTAFYLCASSLFTGSGNTIYFGEGSWLTVV.